Each of the 2 T cell receptor beta chains below was sequenced from the same sample in a study of T-cell memory formation after mild COVID-19. TCRdb fed the 5' RACE reads into MiXCR, producing one record per CDR3 protein. The sample has about 140,000 distinct CDR3 sequences; less than 25% are singletons. Sequencing used PBMCs or a T cell subset sorted from them (not recorded which). Source of these receptors: an adult woman who had mild COVID-19 (a few samples of this study predate the infection). Cell type and time point are not known.

V gene TRBV6-5 combines with J gene TRBJ2-5, with D perhaps given as TRBD1 or TRBD2 (6 bases each). The CDR3 totals 15 residues. The V gene's germline CDR1 is MNHEY and CDR2 SVGAGI. V lost 2 bases and J lost 1, with 11 bases in between. This chain's CDR3 is CASSYGGLRQETQYF. The CDR3 DNA sequence: TGTGCCAGCAGTTACGGGGGGCTTCGCCAAGAGACCCAGTACTTC.

There are many counts of this clonotype. V is TRBV7-9 and J is TRBJ2-7; 7 bases match TRBD1. Germline trimming cut 5 bases from V and 6 bases from J; bases unmatched to any gene: 4. The CDR3 contains 12 residues. The germline gives CDR1 SEHNR, CDR2 FQNEAQ (reference sequence). The CDR3 sequence is CASSIRQGEQYF. CDR3 sequence (DNA): TGTGCCAGCAGCATCAGACAGGGCGAGCAGTACTTC.